One and the same sample provided the 10 T cell receptor beta chains below, sequenced in a study of shared clonotypes between healthy human individuals. Generated by immunoSEQ multiplex PCR, the TCRdb table keeps only in-frame clones and is missing some. The table lists some 1,600,000 clones, under 99% of them singletons. The sequenced sample was naive CD4+ T cells sorted from blood. Subset specified: CD45RA+ positively selected. These receptors all come from a man aged 25 to 40 in good health.

This rearrangement joins TRBV2 to TRBJ2-1; D unclear. This CDR3 has 11 amino acids. The germline gives CDR1 SNHLY, CDR2 FYNNEI. With 6 bases removed from V and 9 bases from J, the gap between germline ends came to 9 bases. In nucleotides, the CDR3 is TGTGCCAGCAGGGTAGTGGGTGAGCAGTTCTTC. This encodes CASRVVGEQFF.

The rearrangement links TRBV11-3 to TRBJ2-7, with TRBD1 matching over 8 bases. J gave up 3 bases and V 6 bases, and 10 bases lay outside the gene matches. CDR3 length equals 15 residues. Germline-derived CDR1 and CDR2 are SGHNT and YENEEA. The DNA for the CDR3 is TGTGCCAGCAGTTTCCCCCGGGACAGGTGCTACGAGCAGTACTTC. This translates into CASSFPRDRCYEQYF.

This clone has just one count. This sequence joins TRBV6-5 and TRBJ1-4, with D possibly being TRBD1 (6 bases). Trimming left V 7 bases short and J 4 bases short, with 13 bases between. Germline CDR1 MNHEY, CDR2 SVGAGI. The CDR3 has 14 amino acids. In nucleotides, the CDR3 is TGTGCCAGCAAGGCAGGGGACTTTAATGAAAAACTGTTTTTT. Amino acids: CASKAGDFNEKLFF.

The genes are TRBV7-9 and TRBJ2-5; D is perhaps TRBD2 (6 bases). CDR3 length: 15 residues. With 1 base removed from V and 3 bases from J, the gap between germline ends came to 12 bases. CDR1 SEHNR and CDR2 FQNEAQ come from the germline V gene (reference sequence). Here the CDR3 reads CASSLVRLAEETQYF. In DNA, the CDR3 is TGTGCCAGCAGCTTAGTTAGGTTAGCGGAAGAGACCCAGTACTTC. Variable domain in full (rest from reference TRBV7-9 and TRBJ2-5): DTGVSQNPRHKITKRGQNVTFRCDPISEHNRLYWYRQTLGQGPEFLTYFQNEAQLEKSRLLSDRFSAERPKGSFSTLEIQRTEQGDSAMYLCASSLVRLAEETQYFGPGTRLLVL.

This sequence joins TRBV19 and TRBJ1-5, with D maybe TRBD1 (6 bases). Germline loops: CDR1 LNHDA, CDR2 SQIVND (reference sequence). The CDR3 consists of 12 residues. The ends were cut back, 7 bases at V and 5 bases at J, with 9 bases in the middle. Here the CDR3 reads CASTKGDQPQHF. CDR3 bases: TGTGCCAGTACAAAGGGGGATCAGCCCCAGCATTTT. Full variable domain (missing parts from reference TRBV19 and TRBJ1-5): DGGITQSPKYLFRKEGQNVTLSCEQNLNHDAMYWYRQDPGQGLRLIYYSQIVNDFQKGDIAEGYSVSREKKESFPLTVTSAQKNPTAFYLCASTKGDQPQHFGDGTRLSIL.

The chain couples TRBV28 to TRBJ1-5, with 8 bases that match TRBD1. This CDR3 comprises 16 residues. Germline CDR1 reads MDHEN; CDR2 reads SYDVKM. Trimming at V came to 3 bases and at J to 6 bases, leaving 10 bases not matched to a gene. The CDR3 loop is CASSFLQGGGGQPQHF. CDR3 bases: TGTGCCAGCAGTTTTCTACAGGGGGGCGGCGGTCAGCCCCAGCATTTT.

The chain is built from TRBV14 and TRBJ2-7; 8 bases line up with TRBD2. With 4 bases clipped from V and 0 bases from J, the junction kept 2 bases outside the gene matches. Germline-derived CDR1 and CDR2 are SGHDN and FVKESK. There are 14 residues in the CDR3. CDR3 sequence (DNA): TGTGCCAGCAGCCGGAGCGGGAGCTCCTACGAGCAGTACTTC. It specifies CASSRSGSSYEQYF.

The V call is TRBV10-3, the J call TRBJ2-7, with D perhaps matching TRBD1 (5 bases). CDR3 length equals 13 residues. Germline V gene sequence: CDR1 ENHRY, CDR2 SYGVKD. Trimming took 2 bases from V and 6 from J, leaving 11 bases between them. Here the CDR3 DNA reads TGTGCCATCAGTGAGAATCAGGGTACCGAGCAGTACTTC. This codes for CAISENQGTEQYF.

The chain carries TRBV5-5 and TRBJ2-7; no clear D gene. The CDR3 length is 14 residues. Germline lookup yields CDR1 SGHKS and CDR2 YYEKEE (reference sequence). The ends were cut back, 2 bases at V and 3 bases at J, with 12 bases in the middle. This CDR3 is CASSFPARSYEQYF. Written as DNA, the CDR3 is TGTGCCAGCAGCTTTCCAGCCAGAAGCTACGAGCAGTACTTC. The whole variable domain, remainder taken from reference TRBV5-5 and TRBJ2-7, is DAGVTQSPTHLIKTRGQQVTLRCSPISGHKSVSWYQQVLGQGPQFIFQYYEKEERGRGNFPDRFSARQFPNYSSELNVNALLLGDSALYLCASSFPARSYEQYFGPGTRLTVT.

The gene calls are TRBV5-1 and TRBJ2-5; TRBD2 agrees at 10 bases. V trimming: 6 bases; J trimming: 5 bases; junction bases outside the gene matches: 4. Germline values: CDR1 SGHRS, CDR2 YFSETQ. The CDR3 runs 13 residues. The CDR3 loop reads CASNLAGEETQYF. In DNA form, the CDR3 reads TGCGCCAGCAACCTAGCGGGAGAGGAGACCCAGTACTTC. Looking up the rest from reference TRBV5-1 and TRBJ2-5 gives the full variable domain: KAGVTQTPRYLIKTRGQQVTLSCSPISGHRSVSWYQQTPGQGLQFLFEYFSETQRNKGNFPGRFSGRQFSNSRSEMNVSTLELGDSALYLCASNLAGEETQYFGPGTRLLVL.